This T cell receptor beta chain was documented in a study of immune evolution from preneoplasia to lung adenocarcinoma. Study observations and caveats: Top clone share appeared to fall from AAH through AIS, MIA, adenocarcinoma. Normal lung had highest clonality; later lesions appeared denser, more diverse.

Data came from immunoSEQ multiplex PCR; TCRdb stores just in-frame clones and leaves some out. Of approximately 7,000 clones in the sample, around four fifths were seen once. This clone was counted once. Its antigen is not identified. CDR1 is SGHVS and CDR2 is FNYEAQ in the germline V gene. Between the trimmed V and J ends, which lost 0 bases and 1 base, there was a span of 6 bases. The CDR3 runs to 14 residues. H&E slides confirmed each diagnosis, reviewed by two pathologists independently. The specimen sequenced was FFPE lung adenocarcinoma in situ tissue. The chain is built from TRBV7-6 and TRBJ2-5; D gene uncertain. The receptor's source is an older donor with lung adenocarcinoma. CDR3 amino acids: CASSLAPAQETQYF. The CDR3 DNA reads as TGTGCCAGCAGCTTAGCGCCAGCCCAAGAGACCCAGTACTTC.